Below, 13 T cell receptor beta chains from the same sample are listed, as sequenced in a study of shared clonotypes between healthy human individuals (dated by TCRdb to 2020 to 2022). Library generation was performed with the immunoSEQ multiplex PCR assay. TCRdb took over this immuneACCESS table, retaining in-frame rearrangements with V and J assigned. Such tables are incomplete; in checked studies, under half of the missing clones stem from an unresolved V gene, and the remainder is unexplained. The sample profile shows about 2.3 million clones; more than 80% of them were found once. About 0.39% of the sample goes to the ten largest clones. Sequencing input: naive CD4+ T cells from PBMCs. This specimen's cell subset or site label, interpreted: CD45RA+ positively selected. All receptors come from a man aged 18 to 29 in good health. Some clones in this sample may be carry-over from other donors' samples.

The V and J genes are TRBV30 and TRBJ2-1; 7 bases line up with TRBD1. Per germline, CDR1 GTSNPN and CDR2 SVGIG (reference sequence). The CDR3 is 13 amino acids. Germline trimming cut 4 bases from V and 1 base from J; bases unmatched to any gene: 1. The chain's CDR3 is CAWTGGSYNEQFF. CDR3 bases: TGTGCCTGGACAGGGGGTTCCTACAATGAGCAGTTCTTC. Full variable domain (missing parts from reference TRBV30 and TRBJ2-1): SQTIHQWPATLVQPVGSPLSLECTVEGTSNPNLYWYRQAAGRGLQLLFYSVGIGQISSEVPQNLSASRPQDRQFILSSKKLLLSDSGFYLCAWTGGSYNEQFFGPGTRLTVL.

The chain uses TRBV18 and TRBJ1-3; D remains unclear. Germline V lookup: CDR1 KGHSH, CDR2 LQKENI. CDR3 length equals 16 residues. V was pared by 2 bases and J by 0 bases, with 11 bases between. The CDR3 sequence: CASSPSIGSSGNTIYF. Written as DNA, the CDR3 is TGTGCCAGCTCACCATCGATCGGGAGCTCTGGAAACACCATATATTTT.

The chain couples TRBV7-2 to TRBJ2-5, with 8 bases that match TRBD2. This CDR3 is built from 16 residues. CDR1 and CDR2 (germline): SGHTA, FQGNSA. Losses at the gene ends were 1 base for V and 1 base for J; bases not matched to a gene: 5. Written as DNA, the CDR3 is TGTGCCAGCAGCTTAGTTAGCGGGACACGCCAAGAGACCCAGTACTTC. Residues: CASSLVSGTRQETQYF.

J is TRBJ2-2 and V is TRBV5-1; D not certain. Trimming removed 2 bases at V and 0 bases at J, with 8 bases between. Germline V lookup: CDR1 SGHRS, CDR2 YFSETQ. There are 15 residues in the CDR3. In DNA form, the CDR3 reads TGCGCCAGCAGCTTTGGCAGATCGAACACCGGGGAGCTGTTTTTT. Translating gives CASSFGRSNTGELFF.

V is TRBV5-1 and J is TRBJ1-4, with 8 bases matching TRBD1. The CDR3 consists of 14 residues. Losses at the gene ends were 0 bases for V and 7 bases for J; bases not matched to a gene: 2. Germline-derived CDR1 and CDR2 are SGHRS and YFSETQ. The CDR3 spells CASSLAGQGEKLFF. As DNA, the CDR3 is TGCGCCAGCAGCTTGGCCGGACAGGGTGAAAAACTGTTTTTT.

The gene calls are TRBV5-1 and TRBJ1-2; 7 nucleotides agree with TRBD1. Germline CDR1 reads SGHRS; CDR2 reads YFSETQ. V shed 3 bases and J 5 bases; nucleotides not matched to a gene: 4. There are 13 residues in the CDR3. CDR3 in amino acids: CASSWDSPYGYTF. The CDR3 nucleotides are TGCGCCAGCAGCTGGGACAGCCCTTATGGCTACACCTTC.

The chain uses TRBV11-2 and TRBJ2-7; D unresolved. The CDR3 consists of 15 residues. Trimming took off 6 bases at V and 3 bases at J, with 18 bases between the two ends. Germline V gene sequence: CDR1 SGHAT, CDR2 FQNNGV. Here the CDR3 DNA reads TGTGCCAGCAGGCTCATAGGTACGGGCGACTACGAGCAGTACTTC. This gives the protein CASRLIGTGDYEQYF.

This chain joins TRBV7-9 and TRBJ2-1; TRBD2 matches at 13 bases. Germline CDR1 reads SEHNR; CDR2 reads FQNEAQ (reference sequence). Trimming took 5 bases from V and 2 from J; bases not matched to a gene: 6. The CDR3 spans 17 residues. The CDR3 loop is CASSATSGRAAYNEQFF. In nucleotides, the CDR3 is TGTGCCAGCAGCGCCACTAGCGGGAGGGCCGCCTACAATGAGCAGTTCTTC. The full variable domain, its missing parts supplied by reference TRBV7-9 and TRBJ2-1, is DTGVSQNPRHKITKRGQNVTFRCDPISEHNRLYWYRQTLGQGPEFLTYFQNEAQLEKSRLLSDRFSAERPKGSFSTLEIQRTEQGDSAMYLCASSATSGRAAYNEQFFGPGTRLTVL.

This chain connects TRBV19 to TRBJ2-7; D remains unclear. The CDR3 extends over 14 amino acids. The germline gives CDR1 LNHDA, CDR2 SQIVND (reference sequence). V was shortened by 0 bases and J by 5 bases, with 11 bases between the two germline ends. The CDR3 region is CASSIDHGYDEQYF. As DNA, the CDR3 is TGTGCCAGTAGTATAGATCACGGGTACGACGAGCAGTACTTC.

Turning to this clone: The sample contains more than one DNA sequence encoding this CDR3. V usage is TRBV18 and J usage is TRBJ2-3; D might be TRBD1 or TRBD2, each matching 5 bases. This CDR3 is built from 15 residues. CDR1 and CDR2 (germline): KGHSH, LQKENI. The V end was cut by 3 bases, the J end by 0 bases, with 10 bases between. Here the CDR3 reads CASSPRDGSTDTQYF. In DNA, the CDR3 is TGTGCCAGCTCACCCCGGGACGGAAGCACAGATACGCAGTATTTT.

This clone was counted a single time. The chain combines TRBV5-1 with TRBJ2-5; TRBD2 agrees at 7 bases. In germline, CDR1 is SGHRS, CDR2 YFSETQ. This CDR3 is built from 15 residues. Losses at the gene ends were 4 bases for V and 6 bases for J; bases not matched to a gene: 12. CDR3 sequence: CASSPGGGDLKTQYF. As DNA, the CDR3 is TGCGCCAGCAGCCCCGGGGGAGGGGACCTAAAGACCCAGTACTTC.

The V and J genes are TRBV5-1 and TRBJ1-1, with TRBD1 identical over 8 bases. This CDR3 is built from 15 residues. V gave up 4 bases and J gave up 1 base; unmatched junction bases: 6. Germline CDR1 reads SGHRS; CDR2 reads YFSETQ. The CDR3 loop reads CASSDPGTGNTEAFF. CDR3 in DNA: TGCGCCAGCAGCGATCCCGGGACAGGGAACACTGAAGCTTTCTTT.

The gene calls are TRBV28 and TRBJ1-2; TRBD1 matches at 8 bases. V shed 4 bases, J shed 6 bases, and the junction held 1 base outside the gene matches. Germline V lookup: CDR1 MDHEN, CDR2 SYDVKM. CDR3 size: 12 residues. The CDR3 DNA follows: TGTGCCAGCAGTTGGACAGGGAATGGCTACACCTTC. Residues: CASSWTGNGYTF.